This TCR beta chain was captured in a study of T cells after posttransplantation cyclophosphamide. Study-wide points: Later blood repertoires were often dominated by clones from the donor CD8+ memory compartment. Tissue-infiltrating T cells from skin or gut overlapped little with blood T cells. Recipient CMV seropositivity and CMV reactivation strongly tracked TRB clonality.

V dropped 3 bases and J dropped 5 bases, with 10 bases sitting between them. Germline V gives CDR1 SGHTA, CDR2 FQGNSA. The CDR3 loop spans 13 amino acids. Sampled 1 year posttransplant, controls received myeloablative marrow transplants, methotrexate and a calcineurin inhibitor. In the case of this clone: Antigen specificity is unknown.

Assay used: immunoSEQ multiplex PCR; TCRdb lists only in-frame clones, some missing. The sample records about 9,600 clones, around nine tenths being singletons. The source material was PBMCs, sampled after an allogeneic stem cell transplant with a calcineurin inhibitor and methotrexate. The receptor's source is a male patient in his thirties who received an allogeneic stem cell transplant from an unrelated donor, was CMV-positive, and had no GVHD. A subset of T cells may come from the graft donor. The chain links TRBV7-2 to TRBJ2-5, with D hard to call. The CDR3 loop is CASSFMIAETQYF. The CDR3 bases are TGTGCCAGCAGCTTCATGATTGCGGAGACCCAGTACTTC.